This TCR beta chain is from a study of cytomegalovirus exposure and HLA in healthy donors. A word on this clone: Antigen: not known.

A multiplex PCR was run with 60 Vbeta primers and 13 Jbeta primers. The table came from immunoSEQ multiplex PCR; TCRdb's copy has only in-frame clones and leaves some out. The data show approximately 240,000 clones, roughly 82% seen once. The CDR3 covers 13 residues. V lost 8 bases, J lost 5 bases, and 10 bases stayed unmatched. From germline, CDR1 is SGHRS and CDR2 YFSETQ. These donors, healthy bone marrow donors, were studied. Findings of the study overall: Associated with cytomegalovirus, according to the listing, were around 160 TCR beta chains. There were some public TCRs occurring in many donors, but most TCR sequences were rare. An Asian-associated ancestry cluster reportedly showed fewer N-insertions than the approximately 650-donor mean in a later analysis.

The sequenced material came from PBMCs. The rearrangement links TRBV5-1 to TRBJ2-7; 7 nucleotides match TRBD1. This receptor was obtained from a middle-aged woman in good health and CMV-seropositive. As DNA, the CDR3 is TGCGCCAGTAGTACGGGACAGACGGACGAGCAGTACTTC. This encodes CASSTGQTDEQYF.